This TCR beta chain was found in a study of human thymus T cells. The study used thymus tissue resected during corrective heart surgery. It was healthy Finnish infants having corrective surgery for congenital heart defects who were the donors. This clone appeared a single time. What it binds is unknown. This table comes from immunoSEQ multiplex PCR, and its TCRdb copy is limited to in-frame clones, with some not included. The profile shows tens of thousands of clones, roughly 96% of them singletons. Study-wide findings and caveats: Across thymic and blood repertoires, the usage of V and J genes appeared to be biased. Thymic repertoires of unrelated individuals were reported in related research to overlap highly.

Between the trimmed V and J ends, which lost 0 bases and 2 bases, there was a span of 18 bases. CDR3 size: 18 residues. Per the germline V gene, CDR1 is SNHLY and CDR2 is FYNNEI. The chain recombines TRBV2 with TRBJ2-3, with D perhaps TRBD2 (6 bases). This TCR came from a boy younger than two with a congenital heart defect but otherwise immunologically healthy. Specimen: thymus tissue. CDR3 DNA: TGTGCCAGCAGTGAAGCGCATCGGAGCGGGCCTTTCACAGATACGCAGTATTTT. This sequence encodes CASSEAHRSGPFTDTQYF.